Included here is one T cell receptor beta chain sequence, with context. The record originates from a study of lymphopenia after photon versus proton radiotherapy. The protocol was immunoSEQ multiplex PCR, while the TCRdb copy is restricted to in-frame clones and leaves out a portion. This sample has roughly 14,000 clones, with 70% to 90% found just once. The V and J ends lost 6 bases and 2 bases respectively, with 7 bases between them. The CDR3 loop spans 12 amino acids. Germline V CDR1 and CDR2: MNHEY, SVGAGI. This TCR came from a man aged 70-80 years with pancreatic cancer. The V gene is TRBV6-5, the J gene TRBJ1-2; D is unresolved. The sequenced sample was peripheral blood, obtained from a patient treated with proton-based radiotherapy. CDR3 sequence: CASRRENYGYTF. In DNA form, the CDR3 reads TGTGCCAGCAGACGGGAAAACTATGGCTACACCTTC.